This entry describes one T cell receptor beta chain. Its specific antigen is unknown. One base away there is no much larger clone; base qualities are not given. These data come from a study of T cell changes during pregnancy in multiple sclerosis (dated by TCRdb to 2018 to 2020). In the study overall: In women with multiple sclerosis, the researchers looked at how the T cell repertoire shifted as pregnancy progressed.

Libraries came from the immunoSEQ multiplex PCR assay. This immuneACCESS table, as held by TCRdb, lists in-frame sequences with V and J called but not all clones. Of the missing ones, under half trace to an unresolved V gene in checked studies; the others have no known cause. The table for this sample lists around 110,000 clones; roughly 89% of them were counted only once. The ten largest clonotypes hold about 1.5% of the sample. Via the germline V gene (reference sequence), CDR1 is MNHNY and CDR2 SVGAGI. V loses 6 bases, J loses 4 bases, and the germline ends lie 13 bases apart. The CDR3, from cysteine to phenylalanine, totals 14 residues. Only CDR3 DNA remains: 42 bases, in frame from the first base.

The origin of this receptor is a female donor with multiple sclerosis, enrolled in a pregnancy study. This specimen consisted of peripheral blood, obtained before pregnancy. The chain is assembled from TRBV6-6 and TRBJ1-5; a weak D assignment points to TRBD1 (6 bases agree). The CDR3 has the sequence CASSLDSGNQPQHF. Read as DNA, the sequence is TGTGCCAGCAGCCTGGACAGTGGTAATCAGCCCCAGCATTTT.